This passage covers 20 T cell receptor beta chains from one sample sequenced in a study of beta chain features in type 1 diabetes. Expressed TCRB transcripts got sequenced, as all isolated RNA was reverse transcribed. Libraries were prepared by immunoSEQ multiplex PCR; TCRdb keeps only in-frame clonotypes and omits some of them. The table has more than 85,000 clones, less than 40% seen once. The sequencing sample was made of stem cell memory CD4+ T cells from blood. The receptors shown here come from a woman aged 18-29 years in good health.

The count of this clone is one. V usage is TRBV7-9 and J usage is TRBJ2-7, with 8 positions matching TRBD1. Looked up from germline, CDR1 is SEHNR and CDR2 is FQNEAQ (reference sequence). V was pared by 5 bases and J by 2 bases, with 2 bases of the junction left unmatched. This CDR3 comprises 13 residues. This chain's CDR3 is CASSKDRAYEQYF. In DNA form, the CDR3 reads TGTGCCAGCAGCAAGGACAGGGCCTACGAGCAGTACTTC.

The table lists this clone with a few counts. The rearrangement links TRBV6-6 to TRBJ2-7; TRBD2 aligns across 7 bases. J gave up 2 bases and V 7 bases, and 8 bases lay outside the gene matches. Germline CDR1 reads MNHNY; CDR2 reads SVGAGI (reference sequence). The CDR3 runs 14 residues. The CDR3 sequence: CASTPGGRAYEQYF. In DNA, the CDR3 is TGTGCCAGCACCCCCGGGGGGAGGGCCTACGAGCAGTACTTC.

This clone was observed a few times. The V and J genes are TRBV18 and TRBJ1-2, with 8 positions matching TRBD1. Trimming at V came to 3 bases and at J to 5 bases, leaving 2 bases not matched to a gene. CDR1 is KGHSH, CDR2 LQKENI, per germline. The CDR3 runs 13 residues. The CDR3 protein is CASSPTGEYGYTF. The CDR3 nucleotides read TGTGCCAGCTCACCGACAGGGGAATATGGCTACACCTTC.

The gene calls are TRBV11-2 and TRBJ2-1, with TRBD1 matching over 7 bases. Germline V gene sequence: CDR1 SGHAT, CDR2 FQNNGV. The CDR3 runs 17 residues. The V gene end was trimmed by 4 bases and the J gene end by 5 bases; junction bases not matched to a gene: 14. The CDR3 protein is CASSSQSLRDSDNEQFF. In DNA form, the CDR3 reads TGTGCCAGCAGCTCCCAAAGCCTCCGGGACAGCGACAATGAGCAGTTCTTC.

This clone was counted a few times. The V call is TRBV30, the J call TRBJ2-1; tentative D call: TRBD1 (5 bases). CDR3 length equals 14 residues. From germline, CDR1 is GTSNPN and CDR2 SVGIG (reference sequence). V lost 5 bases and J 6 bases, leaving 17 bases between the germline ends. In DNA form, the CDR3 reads TGTGCCTGGGAGTTTGACCCCAGGGTCAATGAGCAGTTCTTC. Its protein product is CAWEFDPRVNEQFF.

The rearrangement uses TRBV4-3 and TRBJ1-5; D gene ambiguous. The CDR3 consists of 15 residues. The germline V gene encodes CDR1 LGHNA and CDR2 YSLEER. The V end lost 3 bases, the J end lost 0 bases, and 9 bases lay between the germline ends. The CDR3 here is CASSQDGNSNQPQHF. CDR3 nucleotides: TGCGCCAGCAGCCAGGACGGGAATAGCAATCAGCCCCAGCATTTT.

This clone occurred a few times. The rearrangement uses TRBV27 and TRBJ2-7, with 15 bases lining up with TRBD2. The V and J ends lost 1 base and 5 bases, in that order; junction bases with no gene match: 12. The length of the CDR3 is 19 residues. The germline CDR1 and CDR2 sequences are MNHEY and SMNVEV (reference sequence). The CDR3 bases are TGTGCCAGCAGTTTATTGGGACTAGCGGGAGGTCCCCAGGATCACGAGCAGTACTTC. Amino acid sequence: CASSLLGLAGGPQDHEQYF.

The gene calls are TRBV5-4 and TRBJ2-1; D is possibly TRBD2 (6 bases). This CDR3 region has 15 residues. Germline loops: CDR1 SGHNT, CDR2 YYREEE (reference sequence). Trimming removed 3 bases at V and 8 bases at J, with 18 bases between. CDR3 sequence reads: CASSWDSPAVDEQFF. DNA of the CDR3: TGTGCCAGCAGCTGGGACTCCCCGGCGGTTGATGAGCAGTTCTTC.

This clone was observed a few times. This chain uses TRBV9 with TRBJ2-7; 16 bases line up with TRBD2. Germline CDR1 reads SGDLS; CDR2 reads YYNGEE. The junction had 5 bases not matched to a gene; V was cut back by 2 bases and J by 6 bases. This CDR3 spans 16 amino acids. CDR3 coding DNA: TGTGCCAGCAGCGTGTACGGGACTAGCGGGAGGGGCGAGCAGTACTTC. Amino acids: CASSVYGTSGRGEQYF.

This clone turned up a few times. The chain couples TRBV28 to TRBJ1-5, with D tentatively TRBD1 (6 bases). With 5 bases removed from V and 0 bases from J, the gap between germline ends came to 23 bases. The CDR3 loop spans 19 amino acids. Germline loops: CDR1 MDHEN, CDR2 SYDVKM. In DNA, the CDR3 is TGTGCCAGCAGTAGAATATACGCTCCGGGACACAATAGCAATCAGCCCCAGCATTTT. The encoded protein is CASSRIYAPGHNSNQPQHF.

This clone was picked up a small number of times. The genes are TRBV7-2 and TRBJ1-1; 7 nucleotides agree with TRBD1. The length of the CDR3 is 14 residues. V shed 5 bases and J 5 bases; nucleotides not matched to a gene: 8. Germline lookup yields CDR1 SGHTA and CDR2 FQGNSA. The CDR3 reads CASSPGQAWTEAFF. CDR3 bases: TGTGCCAGCAGCCCCGGACAGGCTTGGACTGAAGCTTTCTTT.

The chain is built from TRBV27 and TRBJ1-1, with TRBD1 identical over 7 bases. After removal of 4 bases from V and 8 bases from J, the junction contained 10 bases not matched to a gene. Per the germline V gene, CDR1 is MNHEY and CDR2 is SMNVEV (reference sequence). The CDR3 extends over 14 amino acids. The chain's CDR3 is CASSYSTGSSEAFF. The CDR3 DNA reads TGTGCCAGCAGTTATTCGACAGGGAGTAGCGAAGCTTTCTTT.

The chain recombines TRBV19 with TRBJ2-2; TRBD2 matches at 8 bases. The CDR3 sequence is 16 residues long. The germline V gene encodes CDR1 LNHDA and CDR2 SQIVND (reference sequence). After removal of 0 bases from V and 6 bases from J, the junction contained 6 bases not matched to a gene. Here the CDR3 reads CASSIDLVAGPGELFF. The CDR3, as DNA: TGTGCCAGTAGTATAGATCTGGTAGCGGGACCCGGGGAGCTGTTTTTT.

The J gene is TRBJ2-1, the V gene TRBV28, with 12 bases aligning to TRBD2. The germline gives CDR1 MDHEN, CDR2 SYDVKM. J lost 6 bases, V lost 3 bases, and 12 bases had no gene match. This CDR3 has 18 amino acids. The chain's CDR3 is CASSFRLAGAPSFNEQFF. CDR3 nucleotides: TGTGCCAGCAGTTTCCGACTAGCGGGAGCCCCCAGCTTCAATGAGCAGTTCTTC.

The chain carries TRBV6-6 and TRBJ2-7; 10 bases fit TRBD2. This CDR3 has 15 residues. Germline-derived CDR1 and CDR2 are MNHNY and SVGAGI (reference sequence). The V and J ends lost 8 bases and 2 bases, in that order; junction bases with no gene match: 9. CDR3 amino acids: CASRRPAGGPYEQYF. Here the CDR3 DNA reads TGTGCCAGCCGAAGGCCAGCGGGAGGGCCCTACGAGCAGTACTTC.

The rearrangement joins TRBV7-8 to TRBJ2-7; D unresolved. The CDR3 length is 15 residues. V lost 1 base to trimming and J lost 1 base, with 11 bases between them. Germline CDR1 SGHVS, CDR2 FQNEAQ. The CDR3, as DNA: TGTGCCAGCAGCTTAGGTGCCGTCACATCCTACGAGCAGTACTTC. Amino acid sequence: CASSLGAVTSYEQYF. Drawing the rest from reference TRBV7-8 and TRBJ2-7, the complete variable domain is GAGVSQSPRYKVAKRGQDVALRCDPISGHVSLFWYQQALGQGPEFLTYFQNEAQLDKSGLPSDRFFAERPEGSVSTLKIQRTQQEDSAVYLCASSLGAVTSYEQYFGPGTRLTVT.

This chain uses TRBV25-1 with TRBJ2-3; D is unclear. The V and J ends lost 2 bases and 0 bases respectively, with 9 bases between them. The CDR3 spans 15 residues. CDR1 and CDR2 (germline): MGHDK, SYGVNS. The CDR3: CASSERVASTDTQYF. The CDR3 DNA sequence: TGTGCCAGCAGTGAACGGGTAGCTAGCACAGATACGCAGTATTTT.

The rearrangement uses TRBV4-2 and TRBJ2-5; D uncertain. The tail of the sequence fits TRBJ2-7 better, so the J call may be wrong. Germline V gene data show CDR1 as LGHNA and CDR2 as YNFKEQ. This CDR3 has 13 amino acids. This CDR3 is CASSQFPLVEQYF. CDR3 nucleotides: TGTGCCAGCAGCCAGTTCCCGCTAGTCGAGCAGTACTTC.

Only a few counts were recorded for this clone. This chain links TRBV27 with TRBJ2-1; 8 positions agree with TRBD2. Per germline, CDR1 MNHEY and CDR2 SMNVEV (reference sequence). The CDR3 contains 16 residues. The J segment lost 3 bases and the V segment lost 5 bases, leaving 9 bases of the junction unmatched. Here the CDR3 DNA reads TGTGCCAGCAGTCCCGGGAGGGGGGTGATCTACAATGAGCAGTTCTTC. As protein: CASSPGRGVIYNEQFF.

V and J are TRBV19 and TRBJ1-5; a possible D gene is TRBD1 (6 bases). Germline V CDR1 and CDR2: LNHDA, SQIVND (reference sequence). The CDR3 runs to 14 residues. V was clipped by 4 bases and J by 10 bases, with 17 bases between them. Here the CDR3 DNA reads TGTGCCAGTAGTACTTTCGCCCAGGGGCGACCCCAGCATTTT. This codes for CASSTFAQGRPQHF. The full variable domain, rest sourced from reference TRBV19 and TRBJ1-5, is DGGITQSPKYLFRKEGQNVTLSCEQNLNHDAMYWYRQDPGQGLRLIYYSQIVNDFQKGDIAEGYSVSREKKESFPLTVTSAQKNPTAFYLCASSTFAQGRPQHFGDGTRLSIL.